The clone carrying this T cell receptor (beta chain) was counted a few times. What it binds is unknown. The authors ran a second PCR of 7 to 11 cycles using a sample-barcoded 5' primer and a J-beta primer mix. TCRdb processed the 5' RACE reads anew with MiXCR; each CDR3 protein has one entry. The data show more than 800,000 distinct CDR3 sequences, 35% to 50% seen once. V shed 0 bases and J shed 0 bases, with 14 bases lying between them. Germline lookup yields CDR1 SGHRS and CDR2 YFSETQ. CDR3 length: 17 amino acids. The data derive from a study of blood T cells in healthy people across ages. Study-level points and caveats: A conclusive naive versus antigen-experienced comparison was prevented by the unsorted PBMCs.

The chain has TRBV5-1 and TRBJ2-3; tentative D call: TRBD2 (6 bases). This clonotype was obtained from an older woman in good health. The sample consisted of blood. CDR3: CASSLDLSGPSTDTQYF. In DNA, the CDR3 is TGCGCCAGCAGCTTGGACCTCAGCGGGCCTAGCACAGATACGCAGTATTTT.